These 16 T cell receptor beta chains were sequenced from one sample in a study of sequential checkpoint blockade in melanoma. Treatment specified: randomized to nivolumab then ipilimumab (arm A) or the reverse (arm B). Profiled with immunoSEQ multiplex PCR; TCRdb holds only in-frame clones, not every one. The sample includes under 15,000 clones, more than 75% of them seen just once. The starting material was CD8+ T cells sorted from blood (inferred from file names), obtained from a patient given nivolumab and ipilimumab in sequence. These receptors originate from a human donor with melanoma.

V and J are TRBV9 and TRBJ2-1; TRBD2 matches at 9 bases. The CDR3 sequence is 13 residues long. With 6 bases clipped from V and 10 bases from J, the junction kept 8 bases outside the gene matches. Germline assignment: CDR1 SGDLS and CDR2 YYNGEE. The CDR3 is CASKASGAGEQFF. CDR3 DNA sequence: TGTGCCAGCAAGGCTAGCGGGGCGGGGGAGCAGTTCTTC.

The V call is TRBV19, the J call TRBJ2-1; D perhaps matches TRBD1 (5 bases). The CDR3 is made up of 13 amino acids. Between the trimmed V and J ends, which lost 3 bases and 7 bases, there was a span of 10 bases. CDR1 is LNHDA, CDR2 SQIVND, per germline (reference sequence). CDR3 region: CASSMDTPNEQFF. The CDR3 DNA reads TGTGCCAGTAGTATGGACACCCCGAATGAGCAGTTCTTC.

The chain carries TRBV5-1 and TRBJ1-4; a possible D gene is TRBD1 (5 bases). Germline V gives CDR1 SGHRS, CDR2 YFSETQ. The CDR3 loop spans 14 amino acids. Trimming took off 4 bases at V and 5 bases at J, with 12 bases between the two ends. This CDR3 is CASSPGEGNEKLFF. CDR3 DNA: TGCGCCAGCAGCCCGGGGGAGGGCAATGAAAAACTGTTTTTT.

The chain couples TRBV6-5 to TRBJ1-1; TRBD1 might be the D (6 bases). CDR3 length: 15 residues. The germline gives CDR1 MNHEY, CDR2 SVGAGI. V was pared by 0 bases and J by 0 bases, with 8 bases between. CDR3 in amino acids: CASSYSGHLNTEAFF. The CDR3 DNA reads as TGTGCCAGCAGTTACTCGGGACACCTGAACACTGAAGCTTTCTTT.

This chain links TRBV4-2 with TRBJ1-5; D is undetermined. The germline V gene has CDR1 LGHNA and CDR2 YNFKEQ. This CDR3 is 14 amino acids long. Trimming stripped 5 bases from V and 7 bases from J, with 15 bases between. The CDR3 sequence is CASSFRQARQPQHF. The CDR3 DNA follows: TGTGCCAGCAGCTTCCGCCAGGCCCGGCAGCCCCAGCATTTT.

The chain carries TRBV29-1 and TRBJ1-2; D is uncertain. The CDR3 consists of 15 residues. Germline lookup yields CDR1 SQVTM and CDR2 ANQGSEA. V lost 2 bases to trimming and J lost 4 bases, with 17 bases between them. CDR3 DNA sequence: TGCAGCGTTGAACTCTTTGGCCCTGAGGGCTATGGCTACACCTTC. Its protein is CSVELFGPEGYGYTF.

The chain has TRBV7-1 and TRBJ2-1, with TRBD2 matching 8 bases. TRBV7-1 is labeled an ORF, and its function is uncertain. The trim removed 4 bases at V and 11 bases at J, leaving 16 bases unmatched. The CDR3 runs to 16 residues. In DNA form, the CDR3 reads TGTGCCAGCAGCTTAGTAATAGCGGGGCTTATCGATAAGCAGTTCTTC. This codes for CASSLVIAGLIDKQFF.

This clone was counted a few times. The gene calls are TRBV28 and TRBJ2-5; D is undetermined. CDR3 length: 14 residues. Germline V gene data show CDR1 as MDHEN and CDR2 as SYDVKM. V lost 4 bases, J lost 4 bases, and 13 bases lay in between. The CDR3 loop reads CASSSKWRRETQYF. The CDR3 nucleotides read TGTGCCAGCAGTTCGAAATGGCGGCGAGAGACCCAGTACTTC.

V and J are TRBV10-3 and TRBJ1-5; tentatively, D is TRBD1 (6 bases). This CDR3 region has 16 residues. Germline CDR1 is ENHRY and CDR2 is SYGVKD. Trimming pared 6 bases from V and 3 bases from J, leaving 18 bases between. This CDR3 is CAISPSPTGSNQPQHF. CDR3 in DNA: TGTGCCATCAGCCCGAGTCCCACAGGGTCCAATCAGCCCCAGCATTTT.

This chain connects TRBV27 to TRBJ2-7, with 12 bases lining up with TRBD2. Germline V gene lookup returns CDR1 MNHEY and CDR2 SMNVEV (reference sequence). V trimming: 6 bases; J trimming: 6 bases; junction bases outside the gene matches: 12. The CDR3 is 16 residues long. The CDR3 bases are TGTGCCAGCAGCCTAAGGCTAGCGGGAGGGCCCGGCGAGCAGTACTTC. Its protein product is CASSLRLAGGPGEQYF.

The chain employs TRBV21-1 and TRBJ2-7; the table's D call, TRBD2, was not checked against the DNA. TRBV21-1 is reported as a pseudogene. The CDR3 loop spans 14 amino acids. The CDR3, as DNA: TGTGCCAGCAGCACGGGGGGTTTCACCTACGAGCAGTACTTC. Its protein is CASSTGGFTYEQYF.

In the case of this clone: This CDR3 is also generated by other DNA sequences in the sample. V gene TRBV27 combines with J gene TRBJ2-7; 9 bases align to TRBD1. Trimming at V came to 5 bases and at J to 2 bases, leaving 4 bases not matched to a gene. Germline V gene sequence: CDR1 MNHEY, CDR2 SMNVEV (reference sequence). CDR3 size: 14 residues. The CDR3 protein is CASSPGTGPYEQYF. CDR3 nucleotide sequence: TGTGCCAGCAGTCCCGGGACAGGGCCCTACGAGCAGTACTTC.

This chain connects TRBV5-6 to TRBJ2-7; 10 nucleotides match TRBD1. The CDR3 is 14 residues long. J was trimmed by 2 bases and V by 4 bases; bases with no gene match: 3. Germline assignment: CDR1 SGHDT and CDR2 YYEEEE. In DNA form, the CDR3 reads TGTGCCAGCAGCGCCGGGACAGGGGCCTACGAGCAGTACTTC. It codes for CASSAGTGAYEQYF.

This chain links TRBV9 with TRBJ2-1, with a weak D call TRBD1 (7 bases). The CDR3 covers 15 residues. The ends were cut back, 3 bases at V and 5 bases at J, with 15 bases in the middle. Germline V CDR1 and CDR2: SGDLS, YYNGEE. CDR3 sequence reads: CASSEEGARDNEQFF. CDR3 nucleotides: TGTGCCAGCAGCGAGGAGGGGGCTAGGGACAATGAGCAGTTCTTC.

CDR3 sequence (DNA): TGTGCCAGCAGCAAGTCCCGGGACAGGGGCACAGATACGCAGTATTTT. Translation gives CASSKSRDRGTDTQYF. The V call is TRBV7-6, the J call TRBJ2-3; 9 nucleotides match TRBD1. CDR3 length equals 16 residues. V lost 5 bases and J lost 1; bases outside the gene matches: 7. Germline CDR1 and CDR2: SGHVS and FNYEAQ.

The V call is TRBV4-3, the J call TRBJ1-5; D ambiguous. Germline V gives CDR1 LGHNA, CDR2 YSLEER. CDR3 length: 15 amino acids. The V end lost 1 base, the J end lost 3 bases, and 10 bases lay between the germline ends. The CDR3 sequence is CASSQVLSHNQPQHF. The DNA of the CDR3 is TGCGCCAGCAGCCAAGTTCTAAGCCACAATCAGCCCCAGCATTTT.